Listed below are T cell receptor beta chains from one sample, sequenced in a study of control samples from healthy donors and cancer patients. Sequencing was performed with immunoSEQ multiplex PCR; in TCRdb, only in-frame clones are kept and a portion is missing. The sample has 140,000 to 150,000 clones, 90% to 95% seen once. The sequenced sample consisted of blood. Receptor source: a man between 18 and 35 years old in good health. CDR3s include the opening cysteine and the closing phenylalanine or tryptophan. Fields, in order: J gene, V gene, clone size, D gene, CDR3 protein, CDR3 DNA. A D gene is named only where the DNA matches it firmly. Clone size appears in some rows only: once, few, many, or a class for an expanded clone.

j_call: TRBJ2-1
v_call: TRBV4-2
clone_size: .
d_call: TRBD2
cdr3_aa: CASSQVSSGAGRSYNEQFF
cdr3_nt: TGTGCCAGCAGCCAAGTGTCATCGGGCGCCGGGAGGTCCTACAATGAGCAGTTCTTC

j_call: TRBJ2-6
v_call: TRBV13
clone_size: .
d_call: .
cdr3_aa: CASSLQGTGANVLTF
cdr3_nt: TGTGCCAGCAGCCTACAGGGAACTGGGGCCAACGTCCTGACTTTC

j_call: TRBJ1-2
v_call: TRBV12-3/TRBV12-4
clone_size: .
d_call: .
cdr3_aa: CASSSRGVYGYTF
cdr3_nt: TGTGCCAGCAGCTCAAGGGGAGTCTATGGCTACACCTTC

j_call: TRBJ2-1
v_call: TRBV4-3
clone_size: .
d_call: TRBD1
cdr3_aa: CASSQVPGTGMFF
cdr3_nt: TGCGCCAGCAGCCAAGTCCCCGGGACAGGGATGTTCTTC

j_call: TRBJ2-7
v_call: TRBV28
clone_size: .
d_call: TRBD2
cdr3_aa: CASSWDYLSYEQYF
cdr3_nt: TGTGCCAGCAGTTGGGACTACCTCTCCTACGAGCAGTACTTC

j_call: TRBJ2-1
v_call: TRBV6-5
clone_size: once
d_call: TRBD2
cdr3_aa: CASSYASGGYNEQFF
cdr3_nt: TGTGCCAGCAGTTACGCTAGCGGGGGGTACAATGAGCAGTTCTTC

j_call: TRBJ1-2
v_call: TRBV2
clone_size: .
d_call: TRBD1
cdr3_aa: CASSDGQASGYTF
cdr3_nt: TGTGCCAGCAGTGATGGACAGGCCTCGGGCTACACCTTC

j_call: TRBJ2-7
v_call: TRBV4-2
clone_size: .
d_call: TRBD2
cdr3_aa: CASSQIPGLAGGLAYEQYF
cdr3_nt: TGTGCCAGCAGCCAGATTCCGGGACTAGCGGGAGGGTTGGCCTACGAGCAGTACTTC

j_call: TRBJ1-5
v_call: TRBV19
clone_size: few
d_call: .
cdr3_aa: CASSFGANQPQHF
cdr3_nt: TGTGCCAGTAGCTTCGGGGCCAATCAGCCCCAGCATTTT

j_call: TRBJ2-3
v_call: TRBV30
clone_size: .
d_call: TRBD1
cdr3_aa: CAWSPGQWADTQYF
cdr3_nt: TGTGCCTGGAGTCCGGGACAGTGGGCAGATACGCAGTATTTT

j_call: TRBJ1-2
v_call: TRBV24-1
clone_size: .
d_call: .
cdr3_aa: CALNRMGLTSCYGYTF
cdr3_nt: TGTGCACTTAATAGGATGGGACTGACATCTTGTTATGGCTACACCTTC

j_call: TRBJ2-5
v_call: TRBV6-5
clone_size: .
d_call: TRBD2
cdr3_aa: CASHGLALNQETQYF
cdr3_nt: TGTGCCAGTCATGGACTAGCGTTGAACCAAGAGACCCAGTACTTC

j_call: TRBJ1-1
v_call: TRBV5-4
clone_size: .
d_call: .
cdr3_aa: CASSHQGTEAFF
cdr3_nt: TGTGCCAGCAGCCATCAGGGAACTGAAGCTTTCTTT

j_call: TRBJ2-1
v_call: TRBV7-9
clone_size: once
d_call: TRBD2
cdr3_aa: CASSYSGVSSYNEQFF
cdr3_nt: TGTGCCAGCAGCTATAGCGGGGTGAGCTCCTACAATGAGCAGTTCTTC

j_call: TRBJ2-5
v_call: TRBV5-6
clone_size: .
d_call: .
cdr3_aa: CASSLEGRGSPETQYF
cdr3_nt: TGTGCCAGCAGCTTGGAAGGCCGGGGTAGCCCAGAGACCCAGTACTTC

j_call: TRBJ2-7
v_call: TRBV12-3/TRBV12-4
clone_size: .
d_call: TRBD2
cdr3_aa: CASRTSGRYEQYF
cdr3_nt: TGTGCCAGCAGGACTAGCGGGAGGTACGAGCAGTACTTC

j_call: TRBJ2-6
v_call: TRBV4-1
clone_size: .
d_call: .
cdr3_aa: CASSQEGTGANVLTF
cdr3_nt: TGCGCCAGCAGCCAAGAGGGTACCGGGGCCAACGTCCTGACTTTC

j_call: TRBJ1-5
v_call: TRBV6-2/TRBV6-3
clone_size: .
d_call: .
cdr3_aa: CASSFVSGAGYNQPQHF
cdr3_nt: TGTGCCAGCAGTTTCGTTTCTGGAGCTGGGTACAATCAGCCCCAGCATTTT

j_call: TRBJ1-1
v_call: TRBV18
clone_size: .
d_call: .
cdr3_aa: CASSPEGNTEAFF
cdr3_nt: TGTGCCAGCTCACCAGAGGGGAACACTGAAGCTTTCTTT

j_call: TRBJ1-4
v_call: TRBV4-1
clone_size: .
d_call: TRBD1
cdr3_aa: CASSQTYRGTNEKLFF
cdr3_nt: TGCGCCAGCAGCCAAACCTACAGGGGGACTAATGAAAAACTGTTTTTT

j_call: TRBJ2-3
v_call: TRBV28
clone_size: .
d_call: .
cdr3_aa: CASSFPTATDPSTDTQYF
cdr3_nt: TGTGCCAGCAGTTTCCCGACAGCAACGGATCCTAGCACAGATACGCAGTATTTT

j_call: TRBJ1-6
v_call: TRBV7-8
clone_size: .
d_call: TRBD1
cdr3_aa: CASSYGTGGNSPLHF
cdr3_nt: TGTGCCAGCAGCTACGGGACAGGGGGTAATTCACCCCTCCACTTT

j_call: TRBJ2-4
v_call: TRBV5-6
clone_size: .
d_call: .
cdr3_aa: CASSLPVTPNIQYF
cdr3_nt: TGTGCCAGCAGCTTACCAGTCACCCCGAACATTCAGTACTTC

j_call: TRBJ1-1
v_call: TRBV11-3
clone_size: .
d_call: .
cdr3_aa: CASSQGHWNTEAFF
cdr3_nt: TGTGCCAGCAGCCAGGGACATTGGAACACTGAAGCTTTCTTT

j_call: TRBJ2-5
v_call: TRBV5-1
clone_size: .
d_call: .
cdr3_aa: CASSLRNQETQYF
cdr3_nt: TGCGCCAGCAGCTTGCGGAACCAAGAGACCCAGTACTTC

j_call: TRBJ1-2
v_call: TRBV18
clone_size: .
d_call: .
cdr3_aa: CASSPFRTGANYGYTF
cdr3_nt: TGTGCCAGCTCACCATTCCGGACTGGGGCTAACTATGGCTACACCTTC

j_call: TRBJ2-2
v_call: TRBV5-5
clone_size: .
d_call: .
cdr3_aa: CASSLHYTGELFF
cdr3_nt: TGTGCCAGCAGCTTACACTACACCGGGGAGCTGTTTTTT